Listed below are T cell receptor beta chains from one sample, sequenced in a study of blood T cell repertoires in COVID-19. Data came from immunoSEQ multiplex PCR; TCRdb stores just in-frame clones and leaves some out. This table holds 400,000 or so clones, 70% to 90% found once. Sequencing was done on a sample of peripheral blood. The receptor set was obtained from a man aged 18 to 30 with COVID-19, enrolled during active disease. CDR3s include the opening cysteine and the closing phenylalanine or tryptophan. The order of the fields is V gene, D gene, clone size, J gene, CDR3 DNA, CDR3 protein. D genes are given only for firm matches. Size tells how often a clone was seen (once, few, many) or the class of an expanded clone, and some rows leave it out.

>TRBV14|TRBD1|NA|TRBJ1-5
TGTGCCAGCAGCGGCGGGACAGGCCGTTGGCAGCCCCAGCATTTT
CASSGGTGRWQPQHF
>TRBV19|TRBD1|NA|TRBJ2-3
TGTGCCAGTAGAACCTGGGACAGGGGGCTTATAACAGATACGCAGTATTTT
CASRTWDRGLITDTQYF
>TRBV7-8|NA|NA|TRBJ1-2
TGTGCCAGCAGCTTAGACAGGGCAAACTATGGCTACACCTTC
CASSLDRANYGYTF
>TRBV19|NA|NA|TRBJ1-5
TGTGCCAGTAGTCCACGGGACACCAATCAGCCCCAGCATTTT
CASSPRDTNQPQHF
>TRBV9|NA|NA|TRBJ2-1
TGTGCCAGCAGCCCTAGGCGGGTCTCCTACAATGAGCAGTTCTTC
CASSPRRVSYNEQFF
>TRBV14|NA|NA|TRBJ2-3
TGTGCCAGCAGCCTACAAAATACGCAGTATTTT
CASSLQNTQYF
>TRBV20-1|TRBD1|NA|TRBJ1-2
TGCAGTGCTCGGACAGGCTATGGCTACACCTTC
CSARTGYGYTF
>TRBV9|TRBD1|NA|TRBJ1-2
TGTGCCAGCAGCGTAGGAGGGACAGCTTATGGCTACACCTTC
CASSVGGTAYGYTF
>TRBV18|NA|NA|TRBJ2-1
TGTGCCAGCTCACTGCAGGTCTCGAACAATGAGCAGTTCTTC
CASSLQVSNNEQFF
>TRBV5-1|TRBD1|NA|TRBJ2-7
TGCGCCAGCAGCTTGGCCGTGGGACAGGGTTACGAGCAGTACTTC
CASSLAVGQGYEQYF
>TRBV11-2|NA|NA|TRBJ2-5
TGTGCCAGCAGCTTCGGTTACTCCCAAGAGACCCAGTACTTC
CASSFGYSQETQYF
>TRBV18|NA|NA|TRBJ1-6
TGTGCCAGCTCACAGCAGGGAAATTCACCCCTCCACTTT
CASSQQGNSPLHF
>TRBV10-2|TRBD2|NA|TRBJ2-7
TGCGCCAGCAGTGAGCCCGGGACTAGCGGGTTCTACGAGCAGTACTTC
CASSEPGTSGFYEQYF
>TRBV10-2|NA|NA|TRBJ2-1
TGCGCCAGCAGTGAGGCTAGCGCACTATACAATGAGCAGTTCTTC
CASSEASALYNEQFF
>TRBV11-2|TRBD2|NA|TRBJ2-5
TGTGCCAGCAGCAGGGGACTAGCGGGGGTTAGGGACCAAGAGACCCAGTACTTC
CASSRGLAGVRDQETQYF
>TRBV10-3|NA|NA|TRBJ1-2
TGTGCCATCAGTGAGTTCCCGGACTCCCACGGAAACTATGGCTACACCTTC
CAISEFPDSHGNYGYTF
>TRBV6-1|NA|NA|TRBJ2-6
TGTGCCAGCAGTGAAGTTGAGGGAGCCGGCGGGGCCAACGTCCTGACTTTC
CASSEVEGAGGANVLTF
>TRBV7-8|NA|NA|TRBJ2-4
TGTGCCAGCAGCATGCTGACGGGTGCCAAAAACATTCAGTACTTC
CASSMLTGAKNIQYF
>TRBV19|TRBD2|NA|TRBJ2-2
TGTGCCAGTAGTATAAGCAGGACTAGCGGGAGTAACACCGGGGAGCTGTTTTTT
CASSISRTSGSNTGELFF
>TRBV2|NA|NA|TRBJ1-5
TGTGCCAGCAGCGCCCTGCCGGTTAGCAATCAGCCCCAGCATTTT
CASSALPVSNQPQHF
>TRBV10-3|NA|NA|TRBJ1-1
TGTGCCACTTCCTCCTTCATTTGGGCCAACACTGAAGCTTTCTTT
CATSSFIWANTEAFF
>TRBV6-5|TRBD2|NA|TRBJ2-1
TGTGCCAGCCTTTCCCTAGCGGGTATCAATGAGCAGTTCTTC
CASLSLAGINEQFF
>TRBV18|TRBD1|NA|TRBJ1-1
TGTGCCAGCTCACCGGGCCAGGGGGGAAACACTGAAGCTTTCTTT
CASSPGQGGNTEAFF
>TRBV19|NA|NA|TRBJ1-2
TGTGCCAGTAGTAACCGGGACACGGGTAACTATGGCTACACCTTC
CASSNRDTGNYGYTF
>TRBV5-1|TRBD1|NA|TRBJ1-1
TGCGCCAGCAGCTCACAGGGGGGAAACACTGAAGCTTTCTTT
CASSSQGGNTEAFF
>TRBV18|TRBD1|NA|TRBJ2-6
TGTGCCAGCTCACTGGGACAGGCGAACTCTGGGGCCAACGTCCTGACTTTC
CASSLGQANSGANVLTF
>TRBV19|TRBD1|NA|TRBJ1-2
TGTGCCAGTAGTACTCAGGGGGCTCGCGACTATGGCTACACCTTC
CASSTQGARDYGYTF
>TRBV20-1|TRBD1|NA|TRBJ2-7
TGCAGTGCTAGTCGGGACAGGGTGGTCCACGAGCAGTACTTC
CSASRDRVVHEQYF
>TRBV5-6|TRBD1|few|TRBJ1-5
TGTGCCAGCAGCCGGGGACAGGGGAATCAGCCCCAGCATTTT
CASSRGQGNQPQHF
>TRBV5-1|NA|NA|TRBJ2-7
TGCGCCAGCAGCTTGTTTACTCGGGAAAACGCCTACGAGCAGTACTTC
CASSLFTRENAYEQYF
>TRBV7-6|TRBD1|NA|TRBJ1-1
TGTGCCAGCAGTGTTAACAGGGGGATGAACACTGAAGCTTTCTTT
CASSVNRGMNTEAFF
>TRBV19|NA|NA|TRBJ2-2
TGTGCCAGTAGTCCCCCGAGGAGGAACACCGGGGAGCTGTTTTTT
CASSPPRRNTGELFF
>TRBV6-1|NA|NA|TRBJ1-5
TGTGCCAGCAGTGCCTGGGCTGGGGAGGGGAATCAGCCCCAGCATTTT
CASSAWAGEGNQPQHF
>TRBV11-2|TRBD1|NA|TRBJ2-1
TGTGCCAGCAGCTTAGCACCGGGACAGGGAATCTTGAGCGACAATGAGCAGTTCTTC
CASSLAPGQGILSDNEQFF
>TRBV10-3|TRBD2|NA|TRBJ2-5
TGTGCCACCCAGCAGCGGGAAGGGGAAGAGACCCAGTACTTC
CATQQREGEETQYF
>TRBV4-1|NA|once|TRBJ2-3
TGCGCCAGCAGCACGGGGGACAGCACAGATACGCAGTATTTT
CASSTGDSTDTQYF
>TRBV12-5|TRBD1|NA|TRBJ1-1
TGTGCTAGTGGTCCTGACAGGGGCTCGCTTGAAGCTTTCTTT
CASGPDRGSLEAFF
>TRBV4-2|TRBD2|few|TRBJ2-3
TGTGCCAGCAGCCAAGTCTCTACCGGGGGGTCCGATACGCAGTATTTT
CASSQVSTGGSDTQYF
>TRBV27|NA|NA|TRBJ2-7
TGTGCCAGCAGTTTTCCGGCAGGGGCCTACGAGCAGTACTTC
CASSFPAGAYEQYF
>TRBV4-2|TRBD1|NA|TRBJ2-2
TGTGCCAGCAGCCAACAAGGGACAGGGGGTTGGACCGGGGAGCTGTTTTTT
CASSQQGTGGWTGELFF
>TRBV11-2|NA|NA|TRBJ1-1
TGTGCCAGCAGGGGTATATCGGGTGTGACTGAAGCTTTCTTT
CASRGISGVTEAFF
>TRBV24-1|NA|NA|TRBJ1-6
TGTGCCACCAGTGAAAGCCTGCCAACTTCACCCCTCCACTTT
CATSESLPTSPLHF
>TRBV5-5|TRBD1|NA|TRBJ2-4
TGTGCCAGCAGCAAAGGGACAGATCTAGCCAAAAACATTCAGTACTTC
CASSKGTDLAKNIQYF
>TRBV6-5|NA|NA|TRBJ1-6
TGTGCCAGCAGTTACTCCGGGAATTCACCCCTCCACTTT
CASSYSGNSPLHF
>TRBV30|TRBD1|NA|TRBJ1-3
TGTGCCTGGAGTGTAGGGACAGTTGGAAACACCATATATTTT
CAWSVGTVGNTIYF
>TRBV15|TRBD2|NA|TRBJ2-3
TGTGCCACCAGCAGCCAGCTAGCGGGATCTAACACAGATACGCAGTATTTT
CATSSQLAGSNTDTQYF
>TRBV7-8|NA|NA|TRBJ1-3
TGTGCCAGCAGCTTTGGGGCAGCCTCTGGAAACACCATATATTTT
CASSFGAASGNTIYF
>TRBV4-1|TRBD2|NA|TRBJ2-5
TGCGCCAGCAGCCAACTGGCGAGCGGGGGGGCCAGCGAGACCCAGTACTTC
CASSQLASGGASETQYF
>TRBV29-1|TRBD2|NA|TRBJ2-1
TGCAGCGCCGCCGGGACTAGCTTCAATGAGCAGTTCTTC
CSAAGTSFNEQFF
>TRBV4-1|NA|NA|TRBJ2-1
TGCGCCAGCAGCCTCTTTGAGAGGGAGGATGAGCAGTTCTTC
CASSLFEREDEQFF
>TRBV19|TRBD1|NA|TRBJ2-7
TGTGCCAGTAGTATAGGGACAGGGACCTACGAGCAGTACTTC
CASSIGTGTYEQYF
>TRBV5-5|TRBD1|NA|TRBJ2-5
TGTGCCAGCAGCGACAGGGTGATGGAGACCCAGTACTTC
CASSDRVMETQYF
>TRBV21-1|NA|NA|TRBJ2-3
TGTGCCAGCAATGAATGCGGGGGGGCCATTGATACGCAGTATTTT
CASNECGGAIDTQYF
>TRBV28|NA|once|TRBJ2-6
TGTGCCAGCAGTTTCCCAGGAGGGGCACAGATCGGGGCCAACGTCCTGACTTTC
CASSFPGGAQIGANVLTF
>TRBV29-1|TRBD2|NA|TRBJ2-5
TGCAGCGGGATGCGCGGGAGTGGTGGAGAGACCCAGTACTTC
CSGMRGSGGETQYF
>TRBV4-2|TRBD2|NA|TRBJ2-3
TGTGCCAGCAGCCAAGTGGGAGCGGGGGGGAGCACAGATACGCAGTATTTT
CASSQVGAGGSTDTQYF
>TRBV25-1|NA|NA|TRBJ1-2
TGTGCCAGCAGTCCCCTGCCGGGATCCTATGGCTACACCTTC
CASSPLPGSYGYTF
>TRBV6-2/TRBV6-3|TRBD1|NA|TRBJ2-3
TGTGCCAGCAGTTACGGAGGGACAGGTTTTTTCACAGATACGCAGTATTTT
CASSYGGTGFFTDTQYF